This T cell receptor beta chain is drawn from a study of early T cells in non-severe SARS-CoV-2 infection. At the level of the study: Alpha and beta chains were unpaired, from unsorted whole-blood bulk RNA.

V was pared by 4 bases and J by 0 bases, with 10 bases between. Germline V gives CDR1 SGHTA, CDR2 FQGNSA. The CDR3 covers 15 residues. Of note for this clonotype: The target antigen is unknown.

Study-wide results and limits: Missing private and CD4 specificities, VDJdb matching favored anti-spike CD8 responses.

Unique molecular identifiers tagged individual cDNA molecules. MiXCR, applied by TCRdb to the 5' RACE reads, yields one record per CDR3 protein. The table shows approximately 70,000 distinct CDR3 sequences, with around 13% occurring only once. Source material: whole blood. This receptor was identified in an adult who was a healthcare worker with PCR-confirmed SARS-CoV-2 infection or an uninfected control (not recorded which). The V and J genes are TRBV7-2 and TRBJ2-1, with TRBD1 as a possible D gene (5 bases). The CDR3 DNA reads as TGTGCCAGCAGCTCCAGGGTGAACTCCTACAATGAGCAGTTCTTC. Its protein is CASSSRVNSYNEQFF.